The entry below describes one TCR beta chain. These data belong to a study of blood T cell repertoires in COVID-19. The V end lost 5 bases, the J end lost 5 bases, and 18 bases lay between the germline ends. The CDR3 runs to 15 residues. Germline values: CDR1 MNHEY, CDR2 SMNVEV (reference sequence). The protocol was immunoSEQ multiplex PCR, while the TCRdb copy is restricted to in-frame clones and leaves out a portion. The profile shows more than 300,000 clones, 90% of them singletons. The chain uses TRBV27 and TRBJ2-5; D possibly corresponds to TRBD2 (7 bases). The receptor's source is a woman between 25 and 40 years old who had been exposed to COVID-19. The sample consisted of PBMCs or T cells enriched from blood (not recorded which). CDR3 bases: TGTGCCAGCAGTCACGGGTTGAGGGGGGGGGAGACCCAGTACTTC. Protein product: CASSHGLRGGETQYF.